The source of this TCR beta chain is a study of identical twins. TCRdb reprocessed the 5' RACE reads with MiXCR, giving one entry per CDR3 protein. The data show 460,000 or so distinct CDR3 sequences, 14% seen once. Findings and limits, study-wide: Out-of-frame sharing of TCR alpha in monozygotic twins was underestimated by models. The more abundant beta clonotypes in cord blood had fewer insertions, and memory repertoires did not show this.

Comment on this clonotype: Its antigen is unidentified.

These data also formed part of another study, on yellow fever vaccine responses in identical twins. This second study says: A vaccine T cell response that seemed partly convergent and partly personalized was reported in twins.

The source is a woman aged 18-29 years in good health. Sample: CD4+ T cells sorted from blood.

CDR3 nucleotide sequence: TGTGCCAGCAGTTCTCTAGCGGAGAGCTCCTACAATGAGCAGTTCTTC. Amino acids: CASSSLAESSYNEQFF. The V call is TRBV28, the J call TRBJ2-1, with 7 nucleotides matching TRBD2. The CDR3 loop spans 16 amino acids. CDR1 is MDHEN, CDR2 SYDVKM, per germline. Losses at the gene ends were 4 bases for V and 0 bases for J; bases not matched to a gene: 6.